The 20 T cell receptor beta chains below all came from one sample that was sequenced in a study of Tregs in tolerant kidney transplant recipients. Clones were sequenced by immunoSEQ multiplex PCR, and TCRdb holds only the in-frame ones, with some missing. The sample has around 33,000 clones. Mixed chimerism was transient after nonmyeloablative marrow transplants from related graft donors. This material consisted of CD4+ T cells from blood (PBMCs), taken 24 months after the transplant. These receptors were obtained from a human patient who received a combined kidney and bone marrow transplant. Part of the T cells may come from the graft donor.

The CDR3 DNA, read in part, is TGTGCCAGCAGCTCTACGCCCAGGGGATCCTACAATGAG. It translates to CASSSTPRGSYNE. The whole CDR3 reads CASSSTPRGSYNEQFF. This chain links TRBV5-4 with TRBJ2-1; weak D call: TRBD1 (6 bases). The read halts 3 residues ahead of the CDR3 end, with the missing end drawn from the germline J gene. Germline values: CDR1 SGHNT, CDR2 YYREEE (reference sequence). The CDR3 has 16 amino acids. Trimming took off 3 bases at V and 1 base at J, with 14 bases between the two ends.

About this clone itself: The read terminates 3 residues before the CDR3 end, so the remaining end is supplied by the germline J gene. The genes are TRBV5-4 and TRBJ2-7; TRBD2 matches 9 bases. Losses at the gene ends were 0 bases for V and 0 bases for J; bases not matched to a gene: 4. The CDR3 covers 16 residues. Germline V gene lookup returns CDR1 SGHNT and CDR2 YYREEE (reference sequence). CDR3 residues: CASSLGTSVLSYEQYF. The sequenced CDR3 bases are TGTGCCAGCAGCTTGGGGACTAGCGTGCTCTCCTACGAG.

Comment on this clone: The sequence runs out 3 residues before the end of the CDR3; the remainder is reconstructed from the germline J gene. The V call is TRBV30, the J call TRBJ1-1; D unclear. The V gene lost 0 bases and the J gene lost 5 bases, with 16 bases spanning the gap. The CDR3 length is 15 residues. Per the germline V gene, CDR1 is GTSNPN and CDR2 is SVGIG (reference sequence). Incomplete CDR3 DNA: TGTGCCTGGAGTGTACGCGGTAAAAGTGGGACTGAA. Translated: CAWSVRGKSGTE. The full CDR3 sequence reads CAWSVRGKSGTEAFF. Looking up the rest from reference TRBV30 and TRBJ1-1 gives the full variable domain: SQTIHQWPATLVQPVGSPLSLECTVEGTSNPNLYWYRQAAGRGLQLLFYSVGIGQISSEVPQNLSASRPQDRQFILSSKKLLLSDSGFYLCAWSVRGKSGTEAFFGQGTRLTVV.

The CDR3 DNA, read in part, is TGTGCCAGTAGGGGCCGATTGAACACTGAA. Protein: CASRGRLNTE. In full, the CDR3 reads CASRGRLNTEAFF. The rearrangement joins TRBV19 to TRBJ1-1; no reliable D call. The read terminates 3 residues ahead of where the CDR3 ends, so the germline J gene completes it. This CDR3 spans 13 amino acids. Deletions cut 6 bases from V and 0 bases from J, with 8 bases between. CDR1 LNHDA and CDR2 SQIVND come from the germline V gene (reference sequence).

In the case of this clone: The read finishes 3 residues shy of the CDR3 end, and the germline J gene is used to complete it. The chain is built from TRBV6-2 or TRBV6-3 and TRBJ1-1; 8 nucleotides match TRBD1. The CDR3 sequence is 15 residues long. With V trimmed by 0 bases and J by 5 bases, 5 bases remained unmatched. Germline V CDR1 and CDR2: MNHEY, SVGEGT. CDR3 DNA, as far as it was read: TGTGCCAGCAGTTACTCGTCAGGGGGCTTGACTGAA. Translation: CASSYSSGGLTE. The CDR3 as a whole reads CASSYSSGGLTEAFF.

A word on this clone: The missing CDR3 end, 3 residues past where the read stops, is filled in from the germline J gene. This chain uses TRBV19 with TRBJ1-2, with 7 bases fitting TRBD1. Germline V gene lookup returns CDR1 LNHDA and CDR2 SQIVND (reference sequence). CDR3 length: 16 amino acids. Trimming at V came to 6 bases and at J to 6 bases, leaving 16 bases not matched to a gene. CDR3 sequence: CASRLTGLNLYHGYTF. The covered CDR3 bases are TGTGCCAGTAGGTTGACAGGGCTAAACCTATATCATGGC.

The sequenced CDR3 bases are TGTGCCAGCAGCCACACTCTTGGGCAGGGGGCAAACACAGATACG. Translating gives CASSHTLGQGANTDT. The full CDR3 protein is CASSHTLGQGANTDTQYF. The chain has TRBV7-3 and TRBJ2-3, with 8 positions matching TRBD1. The read ends 3 residues early relative to the CDR3; the germline J gene fills the gap. V lost 5 bases and J lost 2; bases outside the gene matches: 15. This CDR3 contains 18 residues. The germline CDR1 and CDR2 sequences are SGHTA and FQGTGA.

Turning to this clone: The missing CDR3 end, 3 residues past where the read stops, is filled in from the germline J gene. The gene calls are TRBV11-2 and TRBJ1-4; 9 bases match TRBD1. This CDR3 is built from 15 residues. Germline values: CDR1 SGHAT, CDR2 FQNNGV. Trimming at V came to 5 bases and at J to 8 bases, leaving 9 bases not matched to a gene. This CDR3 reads CASSPWDRAREKLFF. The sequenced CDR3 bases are TGTGCCAGCAGCCCATGGGACAGGGCCAGGGAAAAA.

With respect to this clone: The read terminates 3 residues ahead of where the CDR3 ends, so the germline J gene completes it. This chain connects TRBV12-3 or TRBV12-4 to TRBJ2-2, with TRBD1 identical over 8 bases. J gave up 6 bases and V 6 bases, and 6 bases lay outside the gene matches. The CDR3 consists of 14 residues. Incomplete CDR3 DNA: TGTGCCAGCAGCCAGGACAGGGTCGCCGGGGAG. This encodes CASSQDRVAGE. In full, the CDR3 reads CASSQDRVAGELFF.

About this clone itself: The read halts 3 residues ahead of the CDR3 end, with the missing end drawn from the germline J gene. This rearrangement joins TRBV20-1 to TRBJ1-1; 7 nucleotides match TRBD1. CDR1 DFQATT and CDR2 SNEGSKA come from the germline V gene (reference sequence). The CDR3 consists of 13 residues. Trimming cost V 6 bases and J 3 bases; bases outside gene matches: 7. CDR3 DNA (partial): TGCAGTGCCGACCGGGACAGCTACACTGAA. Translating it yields CSADRDSYTE. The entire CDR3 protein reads CSADRDSYTEAFF.

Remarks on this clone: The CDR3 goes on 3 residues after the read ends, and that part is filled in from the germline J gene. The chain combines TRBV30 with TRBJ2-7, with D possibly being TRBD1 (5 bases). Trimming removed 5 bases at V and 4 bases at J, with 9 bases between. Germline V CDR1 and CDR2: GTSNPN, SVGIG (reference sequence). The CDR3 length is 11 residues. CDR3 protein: CAWAGLYEQYF. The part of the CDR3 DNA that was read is TGTGCCTGGGCAGGGTTATACGAG.

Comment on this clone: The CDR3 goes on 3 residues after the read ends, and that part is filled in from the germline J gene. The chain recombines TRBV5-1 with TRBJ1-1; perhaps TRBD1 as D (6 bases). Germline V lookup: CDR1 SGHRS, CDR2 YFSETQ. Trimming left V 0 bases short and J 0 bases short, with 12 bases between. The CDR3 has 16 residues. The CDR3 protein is CASSLAGDTMNTEAFF. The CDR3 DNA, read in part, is TGCGCCAGCAGCTTGGCAGGGGACACGATGAACACTGAA. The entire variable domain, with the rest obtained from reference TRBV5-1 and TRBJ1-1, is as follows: KAGVTQTPRYLIKTRGQQVTLSCSPISGHRSVSWYQQTPGQGLQFLFEYFSETQRNKGNFPGRFSGRQFSNSRSEMNVSTLELGDSALYLCASSLAGDTMNTEAFFGQGTRLTVV.

The covered CDR3 bases are TGCGCCAGCAGCCTGACTCCTAATGGAAACACC. It specifies CASSLTPNGNT. The complete CDR3 reads CASSLTPNGNTIYF. The chain couples TRBV5-1 to TRBJ1-3; no clear D. The CDR3 goes on 3 residues after the read ends, and that part is filled in from the germline J gene. Germline V CDR1 and CDR2: SGHRS, YFSETQ. V was trimmed by 4 bases and J by 3 bases, leaving 11 bases between them. The CDR3 length is 14 residues. The full variable domain, with the rest looked up from reference TRBV5-1 and TRBJ1-3, is KAGVTQTPRYLIKTRGQQVTLSCSPISGHRSVSWYQQTPGQGLQFLFEYFSETQRNKGNFPGRFSGRQFSNSRSEMNVSTLELGDSALYLCASSLTPNGNTIYFGEGSWLTVV.

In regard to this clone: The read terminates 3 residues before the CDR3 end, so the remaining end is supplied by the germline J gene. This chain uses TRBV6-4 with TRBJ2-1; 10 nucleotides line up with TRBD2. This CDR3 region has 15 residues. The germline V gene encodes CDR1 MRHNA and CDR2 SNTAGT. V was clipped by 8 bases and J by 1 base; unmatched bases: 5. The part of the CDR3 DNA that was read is TGTGCCAGCCAGGGACTAGCGAGTTCCTACAATGAG. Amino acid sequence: CASQGLASSYNE. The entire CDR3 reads CASQGLASSYNEQFF.

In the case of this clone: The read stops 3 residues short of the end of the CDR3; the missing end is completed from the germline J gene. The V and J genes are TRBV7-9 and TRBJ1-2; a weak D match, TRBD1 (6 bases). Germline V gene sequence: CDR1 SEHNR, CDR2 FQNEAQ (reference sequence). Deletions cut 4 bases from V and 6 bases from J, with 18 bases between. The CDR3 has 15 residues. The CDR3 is CASSSTGNLRHGYTF. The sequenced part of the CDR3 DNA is TGTGCCAGCAGCTCCACAGGGAACCTACGTCATGGC.

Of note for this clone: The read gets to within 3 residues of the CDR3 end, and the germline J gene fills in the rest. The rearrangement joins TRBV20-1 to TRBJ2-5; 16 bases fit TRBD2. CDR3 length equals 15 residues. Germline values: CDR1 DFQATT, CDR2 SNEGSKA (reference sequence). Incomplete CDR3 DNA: TGCAGTGCTCTTGGGACTAGCGGGAGGGCTGGCACC. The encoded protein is CSALGTSGRAGT. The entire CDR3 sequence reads CSALGTSGRAGTQYF.

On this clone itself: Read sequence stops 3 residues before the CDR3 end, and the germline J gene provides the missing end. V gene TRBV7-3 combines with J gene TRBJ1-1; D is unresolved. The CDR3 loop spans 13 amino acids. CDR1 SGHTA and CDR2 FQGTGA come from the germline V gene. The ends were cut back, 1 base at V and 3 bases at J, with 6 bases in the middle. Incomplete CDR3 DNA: TGTGCCAGCAGCTTAAACCAGGACACTGAA. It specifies CASSLNQDTE. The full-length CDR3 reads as CASSLNQDTEAFF.

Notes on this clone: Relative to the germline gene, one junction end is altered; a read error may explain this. The CDR3 reads CASSLEAGPGELFF. The covered CDR3 bases are TGTGCTAGCAGCTTGGAAGCGGGACCCGGGGAG. The V and J genes are TRBV7-7 and TRBJ2-2; TRBD2 matches at 7 bases. The CDR3 end lies 3 residues beyond the end of the read and is filled in from the germline J gene. Per the germline V gene, CDR1 is SSHAT and CDR2 is FNYEAQ (reference sequence). The CDR3 totals 14 residues.

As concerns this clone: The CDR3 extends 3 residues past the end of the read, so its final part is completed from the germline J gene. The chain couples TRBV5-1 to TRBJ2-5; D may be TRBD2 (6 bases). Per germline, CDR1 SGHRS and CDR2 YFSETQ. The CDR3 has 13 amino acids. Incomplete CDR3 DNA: TGCGCGAGTAGGAGCGGGTTCCAAGAGACC. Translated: CASRSGFQET. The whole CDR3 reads CASRSGFQETQYF.

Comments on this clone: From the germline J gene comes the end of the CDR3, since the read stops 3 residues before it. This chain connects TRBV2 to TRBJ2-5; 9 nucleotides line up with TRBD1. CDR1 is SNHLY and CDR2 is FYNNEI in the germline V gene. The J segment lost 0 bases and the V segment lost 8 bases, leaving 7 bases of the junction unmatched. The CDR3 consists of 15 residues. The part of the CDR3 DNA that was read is TGTGCCAGCGGTGGGGGGACAGGGTACCAAGAGACC. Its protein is CASGGGTGYQET. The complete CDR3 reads CASGGGTGYQETQYF.